Below are 16 T cell receptor beta chains sequenced from a single sample in a study of cytomegalovirus exposure and HLA in healthy donors. Researchers ran the PCR with 60 Vbeta and 13 Jbeta primers. Repertoires were generated with immunoSEQ multiplex PCR, while TCRdb's copy carries only in-frame clones and drops some. The sample includes roughly 190,000 clones, more than 80% of them seen just once. What was sequenced was PBMCs. Receptors originate from a woman in her forties or fifties in good health and CMV-seropositive.

CDR3 bases: TGTGCCAGCAGCTTGGGGGTAGGACAGGCCTCCTCCTACGAGCAGTACTTC. Translated, it gives CASSLGVGQASSYEQYF. The rearrangement uses TRBV5-6 and TRBJ2-7, with 7 bases identical to TRBD1. V trimming: 0 bases; J trimming: 0 bases; junction bases outside the gene matches: 9. Germline CDR1 is SGHDT and CDR2 is YYEEEE. This CDR3 has 17 residues.

Concerning this clone: Mismatch with germline at one junction end may stem from a read error. The same CDR3 arises from other DNA sequences in this sample as well. The V gene is TRBV19, the J gene TRBJ2-7, with D unclear. The CDR3 length is 14 residues. Germline V lookup: CDR1 LNHDA, CDR2 SQIVND (reference sequence). The CDR3: CASSIDRGSYEQYF. The CDR3 coding sequence is TGTGCCAGTAGTATAGACCGCGGATCCTATGAGCAGTACTTC. The full variable domain, its missing parts supplied by reference TRBV19 and TRBJ2-7, is DGGITQSPKYLFRKEGQNVTLSCEQNLNHDAMYWYRQDPGQGLRLIYYSQIVNDFQKGDIAEGYSVSREKKESFPLTVTSAQKNPTAFYLCASSIDRGSYEQYFGPGTRLTVT.

The rearrangement links TRBV7-2 to TRBJ2-1; a possible D gene is TRBD2 (6 bases). The germline V gene encodes CDR1 SGHTA and CDR2 FQGNSA. Trimming stripped 6 bases from V and 9 bases from J, with 24 bases between. This CDR3 is built from 16 residues. Here the CDR3 DNA reads TGTGCCAGCAGTCCTCCGCGGAGAGCGGGCCTCTCTGAGCAGTTCTTC. Its translation: CASSPPRRAGLSEQFF.

The CDR3, as DNA: TGTGCCAGCAGCCAAGAAGGGACAGGGAATGGCTACACCTTC. It translates to CASSQEGTGNGYTF. The chain combines TRBV4-2 with TRBJ1-2; 9 nucleotides line up with TRBD1. J gave up 6 bases and V 0 bases, and 2 bases lay outside the gene matches. Germline V lookup: CDR1 LGHNA, CDR2 YNFKEQ. The CDR3 runs 14 residues.

The chain joins TRBV19 to TRBJ1-1, with unresolved D. The CDR3 extends over 16 amino acids. Trimming removed 6 bases at V and 2 bases at J, with 19 bases between. Germline lookup yields CDR1 LNHDA and CDR2 SQIVND (reference sequence). The DNA for the CDR3 is TGTGCCAGTAGCAAGTCCTGGGCAGCGGGAAACACTGAAGCTTTCTTT. Protein sequence: CASSKSWAAGNTEAFF.

This chain uses TRBV7-9 with TRBJ2-3; the match to TRBD1 covers 9 bases. Germline V gives CDR1 SEHNR, CDR2 FQNEAQ (reference sequence). This CDR3 region has 14 residues. V shed 4 bases and J 4 bases; nucleotides not matched to a gene: 3. CDR3 in amino acids: CASSSGQGPDTQYF. In DNA, the CDR3 is TGTGCCAGCAGCTCGGGACAGGGCCCAGATACGCAGTATTTT.

This clone occurred a few times. For the CDR3, the DNA is TGTGCCAGCAGCTTGGAGGGGACATCTTCAACTAATGAAAAACTGTTTTTT. Translating gives CASSLEGTSSTNEKLFF. The V gene is TRBV5-5, the J gene TRBJ1-4; tentatively, D is TRBD1 (6 bases). Germline values: CDR1 SGHKS, CDR2 YYEKEE (reference sequence). The V end lost 0 bases, the J end lost 0 bases, and 12 bases lay between the germline ends. The CDR3 covers 17 residues.

The chain combines TRBV6-1 with TRBJ2-5; 10 bases line up with TRBD1. The CDR3 has 15 residues. Trimming at V came to 6 bases and at J to 6 bases, leaving 10 bases not matched to a gene. Germline loops: CDR1 MNHNS, CDR2 SASEGT. The CDR3 region has the DNA TGTGCCAGCAGGGACTGGGACAGGGGAACCCAGACCCAGTACTTC. This sequence encodes CASRDWDRGTQTQYF.

The chain links TRBV6-5 to TRBJ1-2; 9 nucleotides line up with TRBD1. This CDR3 is built from 15 residues. CDR1 MNHEY and CDR2 SVGAGI come from the germline V gene. The J segment lost 7 bases and the V segment lost 3 bases, leaving 9 bases of the junction unmatched. CDR3 protein: CASSYGPGQGFGYTF. The CDR3 nucleotides read TGTGCCAGCAGTTATGGCCCGGGACAGGGCTTTGGCTACACCTTC.

This clone was detected only once. This sequence joins TRBV19 and TRBJ1-1; TRBD1 matches at 11 bases. The V gene end was trimmed by 4 bases and the J gene end by 6 bases; junction bases not matched to a gene: 10. This CDR3 region has 16 residues. From germline, CDR1 is LNHDA and CDR2 SQIVND (reference sequence). Written as DNA, the CDR3 is TGTGCCAGTAGTAAGAAAAGGACAGGGGGCTTGGCTGAAGCTTTCTTT. Encoded protein: CASSKKRTGGLAEAFF.

This sequence joins TRBV10-3 and TRBJ2-7, with TRBD1 identical over 9 bases. J was trimmed by 0 bases and V by 8 bases; bases with no gene match: 5. Germline values: CDR1 ENHRY, CDR2 SYGVKD. CDR3 size: 14 residues. The CDR3 region has the DNA TGTGCCATCGGGGGACAGGGCACCTCCTACGAGCAGTACTTC. Its protein is CAIGGQGTSYEQYF.

This chain connects TRBV7-9 to TRBJ2-7; a weak D match, TRBD2 (5 bases). This CDR3 comprises 11 residues. Trimming pared 3 bases from V and 7 bases from J, leaving 7 bases between. Per germline, CDR1 SEHNR and CDR2 FQNEAQ (reference sequence). The CDR3 nucleotides read TGTGCCAGCAGCTTCACGGGGGAGCAGTACTTC. Its protein product is CASSFTGEQYF.

The chain has TRBV29-1 and TRBJ1-1; 9 bases line up with TRBD1. The CDR3 totals 11 residues. The germline V gene encodes CDR1 SQVTM and CDR2 ANQGSEA. The V segment lost 4 bases and the J segment 14 bases; nucleotides outside the gene matches: 8. Here the CDR3 reads CSVGGDRVQFF. The CDR3, as DNA: TGCAGCGTTGGGGGGGACAGGGTTCAATTCTTT.

The rearrangement uses TRBV7-3 and TRBJ1-1; D is possibly TRBD1 (5 bases). Germline V CDR1 and CDR2: SGHTA, FQGTGA. Deletions cut 3 bases from V and 2 bases from J, with 10 bases between. The CDR3 totals 14 residues. The CDR3 DNA sequence: TGTGCCAGCAGCTTTTTGGGGGGAAACACTGAAGCTTTCTTT. Protein: CASSFLGGNTEAFF.

J is TRBJ2-2 and V is TRBV29-1; weak D call: TRBD1 (5 bases). The CDR3 spans 12 residues. V was pared by 8 bases and J by 2 bases, with 9 bases between. The germline CDR1 and CDR2 sequences are SQVTM and ANQGSEA. CDR3: CSTGHNTGELFF. The CDR3 DNA sequence: TGCAGCACAGGACATAACACCGGGGAGCTGTTTTTT.

Regarding this clone: A read error may produce the germline difference seen at one junction end. The chain combines TRBV4-1 with TRBJ2-3; 12 nucleotides agree with TRBD2. Germline V gene data show CDR1 as MGHRA and CDR2 as YSYEKL. This CDR3 has 16 residues. The CDR3, as DNA: TGTGCCAGCAGCCAAGATCGAGGACTAGCGGGGTTTACGCAGTATTTT. Amino acids: CASSQDRGLAGFTQYF.